These 20 T cell receptor beta chains originate from one sample sequenced in a study of naive and memory T cell subsets. The beta constant-region primer was an equimolar mix of two oligonucleotides covering TRBC1 and TRBC2. Four rounds of PCR amplified the ligated cDNA using nested alpha and beta constant-region primers plus SP2. TCRdb re-analysed the UMI-ligation and nested PCR reads in MiXCR, keeping a single row per CDR3 protein. The sample has 90,000 to 120,000 distinct CDR3 sequences, about 15% seen once. Their antigens remain unidentified. Study-level results: Especially in CD8 cells, naive repertoires contained a few larger clonotypes, possibly CD45RA-re-expressing memory cells.

Sequenced sample: naive CD8+ T cells from blood. Source of these receptors: a human donor in good health.

In this sample, this clonotype turned up a few times. The chain employs TRBV5-1 and TRBJ2-4; TRBD2 agrees at 9 bases. J was trimmed by 2 bases and V by 4 bases; bases with no gene match: 10. Germline values: CDR1 SGHRS, CDR2 YFSETQ. There are 17 residues in the CDR3. The CDR3 here is CASSLEPSGMSKNIQYF. DNA for the CDR3: TGCGCCAGCAGCCTGGAACCTAGCGGGATGTCCAAAAACATTCAGTACTTC.

V gene TRBV27 combines with J gene TRBJ2-3; 8 nucleotides align to TRBD1. The CDR3 is 16 residues long. Germline CDR1 reads MNHEY; CDR2 reads SMNVEV (reference sequence). V dropped 4 bases and J dropped 4; count of bases not matched to a gene: 10. CDR3 DNA sequence: TGTGCCAGCAGTTCAAGACAGGGGATGGGTCCAGATACGCAGTATTTT. As protein: CASSSRQGMGPDTQYF.

This clonotype was seen many times. This chain uses TRBV27 with TRBJ2-7, with 9 nucleotides matching TRBD1. Trimming at V came to 6 bases and at J to 6 bases, leaving 6 bases not matched to a gene. The CDR3 has 13 amino acids. CDR1 is MNHEY and CDR2 is SMNVEV in the germline V gene (reference sequence). The CDR3 loop is CASSLGQGVEQYF. The CDR3, as DNA: TGTGCCAGCAGCTTGGGACAGGGAGTCGAGCAGTACTTC.

V is TRBV28 and J is TRBJ2-7, with D possibly matching TRBD2 (6 bases). The germline CDR1 and CDR2 sequences are MDHEN and SYDVKM. V lost 6 bases and J lost 7, with 22 bases in between. The CDR3 spans 15 residues. The CDR3, as DNA: TGTGCCAGCAGCCCCAATGTGGGGGTGGCGGGGGAGCAGTACTTC. It codes for CASSPNVGVAGEQYF.

This clonotype has more than one count but fewer than ten. A read error may account for a junction end that differs from germline. As DNA, the CDR3 is TGTGCCAGCAGCCCGGGACTAGCGGGAGGGCCGGGGGTCTTC. Its translation: CASSPGLAGGPGVF. The chain has TRBV9 and TRBJ2-7; 16 bases line up with TRBD2. The CDR3 is 14 residues long. Germline V gene data show CDR1 as SGDLS and CDR2 as YYNGEE.

This clonotype has only a few counts. This rearrangement joins TRBV2 to TRBJ2-7; D may be TRBD1 or TRBD2 (6 bases each). Trimming took 6 bases from V and 5 from J, leaving 14 bases between them. Germline V CDR1 and CDR2: SNHLY, FYNNEI. CDR3 length equals 13 residues. CDR3 nucleotide sequence: TGTGCCAGCAGGGGGGGCCCCTGGAACGAGCAGTACTTC. It encodes CASRGGPWNEQYF.

The chain uses TRBV27 and TRBJ2-7, with a weak D call TRBD2 (6 bases). V dropped 4 bases and J dropped 2 bases, with 15 bases sitting between them. The germline V gene encodes CDR1 MNHEY and CDR2 SMNVEV (reference sequence). The CDR3 has 15 amino acids. The CDR3 DNA reads as TGTGCCAGCAGTTCGGGAGTAGCTCCGCCCTACGAGCAGTACTTC. This gives the protein CASSSGVAPPYEQYF.

The chain uses TRBV25-1 and TRBJ2-3; perhaps TRBD2 as D (7 bases). V lost 2 bases and J 3 bases, leaving 21 bases between the germline ends. The CDR3 runs 18 residues. Germline V gene lookup returns CDR1 MGHDK and CDR2 SYGVNS. The CDR3 reads CASSEQGRRELRTDTQYF. DNA for the CDR3: TGTGCCAGCAGTGAACAGGGGCGGCGGGAGTTGAGGACAGATACGCAGTATTTT. Full variable domain (outside the CDR3, taken from reference TRBV25-1 and TRBJ2-3): EADIYQTPRYLVIGTGKKITLECSQTMGHDKMYWYQQDPGMELHLIHYSYGVNSTEKGDLSSESTVSRIRTEHFPLTLESARPSHTSQYLCASSEQGRRELRTDTQYFGPGTRLTVL.

This clonotype appeared a few times. The chain joins TRBV27 to TRBJ2-1, with 8 bases fitting TRBD2. The CDR3 runs to 14 residues. Germline V gene data show CDR1 as MNHEY and CDR2 as SMNVEV (reference sequence). The trim removed 5 bases at V and 5 bases at J, leaving 5 bases unmatched. The CDR3 bases are TGTGCCAGCAGTGGGCTAGCGGGCCACAATGAGCAGTTCTTC. Its protein is CASSGLAGHNEQFF.

The J gene is TRBJ2-3, the V gene TRBV7-9; 9 bases match TRBD2. Trimming removed 5 bases from V and 8 bases from J; junction bases left unmatched: 5. The V gene's germline CDR1 is SEHNR and CDR2 FQNEAQ (reference sequence). This CDR3 has 13 amino acids. The CDR3 coding sequence is TGTGCCAGCAGCGACGGGACTAGCCCTACGCAGTATTTT. Translated: CASSDGTSPTQYF.

This rearrangement joins TRBV7-2 to TRBJ2-7; D might be TRBD2 (6 bases). The CDR3 sequence is 14 residues long. Trimming removed 4 bases from V and 3 bases from J, with 13 bases in between. In germline, CDR1 is SGHTA, CDR2 FQGNSA. The CDR3 nucleotides read TGTGCCAGCAGCTCGGGACTTCAGGTCTACGAGCAGTACTTC. This gives the protein CASSSGLQVYEQYF.

This clonotype has ten or more counts. The gene calls are TRBV28 and TRBJ1-4; TRBD1 might be the D (5 bases). CDR3 length: 16 residues. The V and J ends lost 3 bases and 8 bases respectively, with 19 bases between them. Germline CDR1 reads MDHEN; CDR2 reads SYDVKM. The CDR3 DNA follows: TGTGCCAGCAGTTTTTCCCGGGGCAGAAGAAGGGAAAAACTGTTTTTT. Its translation is CASSFSRGRRREKLFF.

V usage is TRBV7-2 and J usage is TRBJ2-3; 7 bases match TRBD2. Trimming removed 3 bases from V and 2 bases from J; junction bases left unmatched: 2. CDR3 length equals 14 residues. Germline CDR1 is SGHTA and CDR2 is FQGNSA. This CDR3 reads CASSFAGATDTQYF. DNA of the CDR3: TGTGCCAGCAGCTTTGCGGGAGCCACAGATACGCAGTATTTT.

In its sample, this clonotype was seen a few times. The gene calls are TRBV2 and TRBJ2-4; D is perhaps TRBD1 (5 bases). Per the germline V gene, CDR1 is SNHLY and CDR2 is FYNNEI. There are 15 residues in the CDR3. Trimming took 6 bases from V and 0 from J, leaving 12 bases between them. CDR3 sequence (DNA): TGTGCCAGCAGACCCCCCGACAGAGCCAAAAACATTCAGTACTTC. Translated, it gives CASRPPDRAKNIQYF.

The table lists this clonotype with many counts. CDR3 bases: TGTGCCAGCAGCGTAGAGTGGGGATCCCAAGAGACCCAGTACTTC. The encoded protein is CASSVEWGSQETQYF. V gene TRBV9 combines with J gene TRBJ2-5, with no clear D. V lost 0 bases to trimming and J lost 1 base, with 10 bases between them. The CDR3 is 15 amino acids. CDR1 and CDR2 (germline): SGDLS, YYNGEE.

This clonotype has just a few counts. CDR3 residues: CASSQSGYSNQPQHF. CDR3 nucleotide sequence: TGCGCCAGCAGCCAATCCGGTTATAGCAATCAGCCCCAGCATTTT. The rearrangement joins TRBV4-3 to TRBJ1-5; D is undetermined. Trimming cost V 2 bases and J 0 bases, with 8 bases left between them. The V gene's germline CDR1 is LGHNA and CDR2 YSLEER. The CDR3 runs to 15 residues.

This clonotype was observed at least ten times. The V call is TRBV6-1, the J call TRBJ2-7; 14 bases agree with TRBD2. V was clipped by 3 bases and J by 1 base; unmatched bases: 5. This CDR3 spans 17 amino acids. Germline values: CDR1 MNHNS, CDR2 SASEGT. The CDR3 here is CASSEGLAGASSYEQYF. In DNA form, the CDR3 reads TGTGCCAGCAGTGAGGGACTAGCGGGAGCGAGTTCCTACGAGCAGTACTTC.

V and J are TRBV13 and TRBJ2-1; D possibly corresponds to TRBD2 (5 bases). Between the trimmed V and J ends, which lost 5 bases and 5 bases, there was a span of 10 bases. The CDR3 consists of 13 residues. Germline V CDR1 and CDR2: PRHDT, FYEKMQ (reference sequence). The CDR3 nucleotides are TGTGCCAGCAGCGTTGGACTGAACAATGAGCAGTTCTTC. As protein: CASSVGLNNEQFF.

This clonotype was detected only a few times. This chain uses TRBV14 with TRBJ2-7; D possibly corresponds to TRBD1 (6 bases). Trimming left V 3 bases short and J 6 bases short, with 15 bases between. The germline gives CDR1 SGHDN, CDR2 FVKESK. The CDR3 extends over 14 amino acids. The CDR3 spells CASSHRQGSGEQYF. The DNA of the CDR3 is TGTGCCAGCAGCCATCGGCAGGGGTCTGGCGAGCAGTACTTC.

This clonotype showed up many times. J is TRBJ2-1 and V is TRBV6-1, with 10 bases that match TRBD1. The germline V gene encodes CDR1 MNHNS and CDR2 SASEGT. The CDR3 sequence is 14 residues long. The V segment lost 10 bases and the J segment 0 bases; nucleotides outside the gene matches: 3. The CDR3 reads CATRDRGSYNEQFF. The CDR3 nucleotides read TGTGCCACCCGGGACAGGGGCTCCTACAATGAGCAGTTCTTC.